These 20 T cell receptor beta chains were all obtained from the same sample, sequenced in a study of beta chain features in type 1 diabetes. Reverse transcribing all isolated RNA meant expressed TCRB transcripts were sequenced. The table came from immunoSEQ multiplex PCR; TCRdb's copy has only in-frame clones and leaves some out. Of 65,000 to 100,000 clones listed, roughly 31% are singletons. What was sequenced was stem cell memory CD4+ T cells from blood. These TCRs come from a woman younger than 30 in good health.

This sequence joins TRBV6-5 and TRBJ2-3; D is unclear. The CDR3 is made up of 15 amino acids. Trimming took 0 bases from V and 6 from J, leaving 13 bases between them. Per germline, CDR1 MNHEY and CDR2 SVGAGI. This CDR3 is CASSYSGPSTDTQYF. For the CDR3, the DNA is TGTGCCAGCAGTTACTCGGGCCCCTCGACGGATACGCAGTATTTT.

DNA for the CDR3: TGCGCCAGCAGCCGCCTCGAGAGGAGCGAGCAGTACTTC. Its protein product is CASSRLERSEQYF. The chain has TRBV4-3 and TRBJ2-5; D is ambiguous. The end of the DNA is better explained by TRBJ2-7, so the J call may be wrong. Germline lookup yields CDR1 LGHNA and CDR2 YSLEER. This CDR3 is built from 13 residues.

This clone has ten or more counts. V gene TRBV5-4 combines with J gene TRBJ2-1; possible D gene TRBD1, 5 bases. Per germline, CDR1 SGHNT and CDR2 YYREEE (reference sequence). The CDR3 consists of 14 residues. The V end was cut by 5 bases, the J end by 9 bases, with 18 bases between. Written as DNA, the CDR3 is TGTGCCAGCAGTTTCCCGACAGCCGGCAGTGAGCAGTTCTTC. Translation: CASSFPTAGSEQFF.

This clone was observed a few times. This chain uses TRBV11-2 with TRBJ1-5; 11 bases match TRBD1. Trimming at V came to 5 bases and at J to 5 bases, leaving 2 bases not matched to a gene. Germline CDR1 is SGHAT and CDR2 is FQNNGV. The CDR3 sequence is 14 residues long. Here the CDR3 DNA reads TGTGCCAGCAGCCAGGGACAGGGGGATCAGCCCCAGCATTTT. Translation gives CASSQGQGDQPQHF.

The chain combines TRBV5-1 with TRBJ1-6; D not certain. Germline loops: CDR1 SGHRS, CDR2 YFSETQ. Trimming left V 0 bases short and J 0 bases short, with 7 bases between. The CDR3 extends over 16 amino acids. As DNA, the CDR3 is TGCGCCAGCAGCTTGGGTTGGAGCTCCTATAATTCACCCCTCCACTTT. Translation gives CASSLGWSSYNSPLHF. The full variable domain, completed using reference TRBV5-1 and TRBJ1-6, is KAGVTQTPRYLIKTRGQQVTLSCSPISGHRSVSWYQQTPGQGLQFLFEYFSETQRNKGNFPGRFSGRQFSNSRSEMNVSTLELGDSALYLCASSLGWSSYNSPLHFGNGTRLTVT.

This clone was observed a few times. The chain combines TRBV7-2 with TRBJ2-3; 7 positions match TRBD1. The CDR3 runs 15 residues. Germline CDR1 and CDR2: SGHTA and FQGNSA. V gave up 2 bases and J gave up 2 bases; unmatched junction bases: 4. This CDR3 is CASSLQGDYTDTQYF. Written as DNA, the CDR3 is TGTGCCAGCAGCTTACAGGGGGATTACACAGATACGCAGTATTTT.

The chain couples TRBV2 to TRBJ2-7, with 7 bases that match TRBD2. Germline trimming cut 3 bases from V and 5 bases from J; bases unmatched to any gene: 4. Looked up from germline, CDR1 is SNHLY and CDR2 is FYNNEI. This CDR3 has 13 residues. In DNA form, the CDR3 reads TGTGCCAGCAGTGACAGGGAGGGAGACGAGCAGTACTTC. Amino acid sequence: CASSDREGDEQYF.

The chain combines TRBV14 with TRBJ1-4, with 10 bases that match TRBD1. V was pared by 3 bases and J by 6 bases, with 1 base of the junction left unmatched. CDR1 SGHDN and CDR2 FVKESK come from the germline V gene. This CDR3 comprises 14 residues. This CDR3 is CASSQTGGDEKLFF. The DNA of the CDR3 is TGTGCCAGCAGCCAGACAGGGGGCGATGAAAAACTGTTTTTT.

The J gene is TRBJ2-5, the V gene TRBV5-1, with TRBD2 as a possible D gene (6 bases). The V and J ends lost 3 bases and 1 base respectively, with 13 bases between them. Germline CDR1 SGHRS, CDR2 YFSETQ. This CDR3 has 15 amino acids. CDR3 sequence reads: CASSSPGGPQETQYF. The CDR3 DNA sequence: TGCGCCAGCAGCTCTCCTGGAGGGCCCCAAGAGACCCAGTACTTC.

This clone was seen only a few times. The V call is TRBV6-5, the J call TRBJ2-1; 8 bases are a match to TRBD1. This CDR3 is built from 13 residues. The trim removed 2 bases at V and 13 bases at J, leaving 7 bases unmatched. Germline CDR1 and CDR2: MNHEY and SVGAGI. The CDR3 region has the DNA TGTGCCAGCAGTTACGTTGGGGACAGGCAACAGTTCTTC. The encoded protein is CASSYVGDRQQFF.

Only a few counts were recorded for this clone. The gene calls are TRBV7-2 and TRBJ2-1; TRBD2 agrees at 10 bases. The germline CDR1 and CDR2 sequences are SGHTA and FQGNSA. This CDR3 region has 15 residues. V shed 5 bases, J shed 7 bases, and the junction held 8 bases outside the gene matches. The CDR3 DNA sequence: TGTGCCAGCAGCCGAAGCGGGGGGGAGGGTAATGAGCAGTTCTTC. Encoded protein: CASSRSGGEGNEQFF.

Regarding this clone: A read error may account for a junction end that differs from germline. The rearrangement uses TRBV6-4 and TRBJ1-4, with 8 bases matching TRBD1. The CDR3 has 14 amino acids. In germline, CDR1 is MRHNA, CDR2 SNTAGT. The CDR3, as DNA: TGTGCCAGCAGTGGGGGCAGACAGGGGAATTCATGTGATTTT. This gives the protein CASSGGRQGNSCDF.

The CDR3 sequence: CASSSGSTTGNTIYF. CDR3 coding DNA: TGTGCCAGCAGCTCCGGGTCGACCACTGGAAACACCATATATTTT. This chain joins TRBV7-8 and TRBJ1-3; D not resolved. The CDR3 runs to 15 residues. V was shortened by 4 bases and J by 2 bases, with 12 bases between the two germline ends. Germline-derived CDR1 and CDR2 are SGHVS and FQNEAQ.

V usage is TRBV30 and J usage is TRBJ2-3; D may be TRBD1 (5 bases). V was pared by 1 base and J by 3 bases, with 14 bases between. Germline V CDR1 and CDR2: GTSNPN, SVGIG (reference sequence). The CDR3 runs to 15 residues. CDR3 DNA: TGTGCCTGGAGTGATAGGGGAAGCTGGACAGATACGCAGTATTTT. Its translation is CAWSDRGSWTDTQYF.

This clone has a handful of counts. This rearrangement joins TRBV29-1 to TRBJ1-6, with 9 bases that match TRBD1. The CDR3 covers 14 residues. With 7 bases clipped from V and 7 bases from J, the junction kept 8 bases outside the gene matches. Germline lookup yields CDR1 SQVTM and CDR2 ANQGSEA. The CDR3 loop reads CSARGTGNNSPLHF. The CDR3 nucleotides read TGCAGCGCCCGAGGGACAGGGAACAATTCACCCCTCCACTTT.

The V and J genes are TRBV2 and TRBJ1-5; no clear D gene. V lost 7 bases, J lost 0 bases, and 16 bases lay in between. The CDR3 consists of 16 residues. From germline, CDR1 is SNHLY and CDR2 FYNNEI. In nucleotides, the CDR3 is TGTGCCAGCAAGGGAGGACTTCGGGGTAGCAATCAGCCCCAGCATTTT. It specifies CASKGGLRGSNQPQHF.

This clone was observed a handful of times. The chain combines TRBV7-9 with TRBJ2-6, with TRBD2 as a possible D gene (5 bases). V dropped 2 bases and J dropped 0 bases, with 11 bases sitting between them. The CDR3 totals 17 residues. In germline, CDR1 is SEHNR, CDR2 FQNEAQ (reference sequence). In DNA form, the CDR3 reads TGTGCCAGCAGCTTAAATCGGGGTAACTCTGGGGCCAACGTCCTGACTTTC. This gives the protein CASSLNRGNSGANVLTF.

This clone appeared a few times. V is TRBV4-3 and J is TRBJ1-2, with TRBD1 as a possible D gene (5 bases). Trimming left V 0 bases short and J 6 bases short, with 17 bases between. CDR1 and CDR2 (germline): LGHNA, YSLEER. The CDR3 has 16 amino acids. The CDR3 loop is CASSQDRTNNYDGYTF. CDR3 sequence (DNA): TGCGCCAGCAGCCAAGACCGGACAAATAACTATGATGGCTACACCTTC.

The sample holds a few counts of this clone. The V call is TRBV5-1, the J call TRBJ1-1; D is ambiguous. Trimming removed 3 bases at V and 3 bases at J, with 15 bases between. Germline values: CDR1 SGHRS, CDR2 YFSETQ. The CDR3 length is 15 residues. The CDR3 loop reads CASSSLQVGDTEAFF. The CDR3 DNA reads TGCGCCAGCAGCTCCCTCCAGGTCGGGGACACTGAAGCTTTCTTT.

This clone occurred a few times. The CDR3 region has the DNA TGTGCCTGGAGTGTACTTGGGGCAGGGGACACTGAAGCTTTCTTT. Amino acid sequence: CAWSVLGAGDTEAFF. The chain uses TRBV30 and TRBJ1-1; D might be TRBD1 (6 bases). This CDR3 is 15 amino acids long. Trimming pared 0 bases from V and 3 bases from J, leaving 14 bases between. The germline V gene has CDR1 GTSNPN and CDR2 SVGIG (reference sequence).